This T cell receptor beta chain was recorded in a study of T-cell memory formation after mild COVID-19. About the study: There were largely donor-specific TCR clusters.

Overall study results and limits: Certain responding clones were present in pre-infection memory, suggesting participation of cross-reactive memory.

As concerns this clonotype: Its antigen is still unknown.

One entry per CDR3 protein results from TCRdb running MiXCR on the 5' RACE reads. The table lists about 250,000 distinct CDR3 sequences, about a sixth of them singletons. The sequence came from a man in his late teens or twenties who had mild COVID-19 (a few samples of this study predate the infection). Cell type and time point are not known. Sequencing input: PBMCs or a T cell subset sorted from them (not recorded which).

The CDR3 is CASSSNRGPGNEQFF. The CDR3 nucleotides are TGTGCCAGCTCATCAAACAGGGGCCCAGGCAATGAGCAGTTCTTC. The chain carries TRBV18 and TRBJ2-1; 7 positions match TRBD1. The CDR3 length is 15 residues. With 5 bases clipped from V and 6 bases from J, the junction kept 10 bases outside the gene matches. CDR1 KGHSH and CDR2 LQKENI come from the germline V gene.